Listed below are T cell receptor beta chains from one sample, sequenced in a study of metastatic and nonmetastatic thyroid tumors. With MiXCR, TCRdb called clones anew from the PCR reads. The repertoire consists of approximately 34,000 clones, with about a sixth occurring once and the leading ten covering around 3.7%. Sequencing was performed on blood. These receptors were taken from a female donor with papillary thyroid cancer or a benign thyroid nodule (not recorded which). Some clones in this sample may be carry-over from other donors' samples. Each CDR3 is given with its conserved first and last residue. D genes are given only for firm matches. A row's size may be missing; if present it is once, few, many or a size class.

j_call,d_call,clone_size,v_call,cdr3_nt,cdr3_aa
TRBJ2-7,NA,NA,TRBV11-1,TGTGCCAGCAGCCGGACGGTCTACGAGCAGTACTTC,CASSRTVYEQYF
TRBJ1-6,NA,few,TRBV6-1,TGTGTCAGCAGTGAAGTTGGCCAGGGTGTTTCACCCCTCCACTTT,CVSSEVGQGVSPLHF
TRBJ1-1,NA,many,TRBV9,TGTGCCAGCAGCGTAGGCAACCCCTGGGGCACTGAAGCTTTCTTT,CASSVGNPWGTEAFF
TRBJ1-3,NA,many,TRBV30,TGTGCCTGGAGTGTGGGTAACTCTGGAAACACCATATATTTT,CAWSVGNSGNTIYF
TRBJ2-1,NA,few,TRBV20-1,TGCAGTGCTAGAGGGTCGGGAGCAATCTACAATGAGCAGTTCTTC,CSARGSGAIYNEQFF
TRBJ2-1,TRBD2,many,TRBV2,TGTGCCAGCAGTCGGACTAGCGGGACCTACAATGAGCAGTTCTTC,CASSRTSGTYNEQFF
TRBJ2-7,NA,NA,TRBV10-1,TGCGCCAGCAGTACTGTCCCTGGCGAGCAGTACTTC,CASSTVPGEQYF
TRBJ1-4,NA,many,TRBV28,TGTGCCAGCACGACGGGCTTTGTGACTAATGAAAAACTGTTTTTT,CASTTGFVTNEKLFF
TRBJ2-7,TRBD2,NA,TRBV6-1,TGTGCCAGCAGACCTTCTAGCGGGAGGGCCCACGAGCAGTACTTC,CASRPSSGRAHEQYF
TRBJ1-4,NA,many,TRBV18,TGTGCCAGCTCCCGTCAGACTAATGAAAAACTGTTTTTT,CASSRQTNEKLFF
TRBJ2-7,TRBD2,medium-sized,TRBV6-1,TGTGCCAGCAGTGAAAGTGGCGGGAGGGCTTCCTTCTACGAGCAGTACTTC,CASSESGGRASFYEQYF
TRBJ1-5,TRBD1,many,TRBV2,TGTGCCAGCTCTCGGAGGGGGCAAAGCAATCAGCCCCAGCATTTT,CASSRRGQSNQPQHF
TRBJ1-1,NA,many,TRBV20-1,TGCAGTGCCCCCCTCTCGAGAGCTTTCTTT,CSAPLSRAFF
TRBJ2-7,TRBD1,many,TRBV9,TGTGCCAGCAGCGAGACCGGGACAGACCTTTACGAGCAGTACTTC,CASSETGTDLYEQYF
TRBJ1-1,TRBD1,medium-sized,TRBV6-1,TGTGCCAGCAGAACCAACTTCCAGGGGGGGCCGAACACTGAAGCTTTCTTT,CASRTNFQGGPNTEAFF
TRBJ2-7,NA,NA,TRBV4-3,TGCGCCAGCAGCCAACGCCCGGGGGCGCGAGAGCAGTACTTC,CASSQRPGAREQYF
TRBJ2-1,TRBD2,many,TRBV7-3,TGTGCCAGCAGCTCCCAACTAGCGAATGAGCAGTTCTTC,CASSSQLANEQFF
TRBJ2-2,NA,NA,TRBV20-1,TGCAGTGCTAGGGAAAGAGTTTTGGGCTGGGAGCTGTTTTTT,CSARERVLGWELFF
TRBJ1-5,TRBD1,many,TRBV28,TGTGCCAGCAGCCTTACTACACCCGACAGGGGGACTAATCAGCCCCAGCATTTT,CASSLTTPDRGTNQPQHF
TRBJ2-4,NA,many,TRBV9,TGTGCCAGCAGCGAGGACCCAGCCAAAAACATTCAGTACTTC,CASSEDPAKNIQYF
TRBJ1-2,NA,many,TRBV30,TGTGCCTGGAGTGCGTCAGGGATAGGGGGCTACACCTTC,CAWSASGIGGYTF
TRBJ2-7,TRBD2,many,TRBV12-3/TRBV12-4,TGTGCCAGCAGTTTAGCCAGAACTAGCGTAAGCTCCTACGAGCAGTACTTC,CASSLARTSVSSYEQYF
TRBJ2-1,TRBD1,many,TRBV7-9,TGTGCCAGCAGCTTAGAAACAGGGGCTGGGGAGCAGTTCTTC,CASSLETGAGEQFF
TRBJ2-3,TRBD2,NA,TRBV6-2/TRBV6-3,TGTGCCAGTAATGGGGCTAGCGGGAAGCCAGATGCGCAGTATTTT,CASNGASGKPDAQYF
TRBJ1-1,NA,many,TRBV11-2,TGTGCCAGCAGCTTCAAGGACACTGAAGCTTTCTTT,CASSFKDTEAFF
TRBJ1-1,TRBD1,once,TRBV11-2,TGTGCCAGCAGCTTAGGAGAGGGACAGGGTAGCACTGAATCCTTCTTT,CASSLGEGQGSTESFF
TRBJ2-2,TRBD1,many,TRBV28,TGTGCCAGCAGCCAAGGGACAGGGGTATTCACCGGGGAGCTGTTTTTT,CASSQGTGVFTGELFF
TRBJ1-2,NA,many,TRBV9,TGTGCCAGCAGCGTAGGGGTGGGGCCCATCAACTATGGCTACACCTTC,CASSVGVGPINYGYTF
TRBJ2-2,NA,many,TRBV5-1,TGCGCCAGCAGTTACACAGGGTCCGGGGAGCTGTTTTTT,CASSYTGSGELFF
TRBJ1-5,NA,many,TRBV3-1,TGTGCCAGCAGCCGGGCGGGGAGCAATCAGCCCCAGCATTTT,CASSRAGSNQPQHF
TRBJ1-2,NA,NA,TRBV30,TGTGCCTTGAATCCGGACAGCCTCCTCTATGGCTACACCTTC,CALNPDSLLYGYTF
TRBJ2-7,TRBD1,once,TRBV3-1,TGTGCCAGCAGCCTCCGGGACAGGTTTATCGACGAGCAGTACTTC,CASSLRDRFIDEQYF
TRBJ1-5,NA,many,TRBV2,TGTGCCAGCAGTGAACCCCGGCAGGGGCTGAATCAGCCCCAGCATTTT,CASSEPRQGLNQPQHF
TRBJ2-3,NA,many,TRBV9,TGTACCAGCAGCGTAGTAGGGGCAACCACAGATACGCAGTATTTT,CTSSVVGATTDTQYF
TRBJ2-5,TRBD2,many,TRBV27,TGTGCCAGCAGTTTAGGGACTACTGAGACCCAGTACTTC,CASSLGTTETQYF
TRBJ2-1,TRBD1,many,TRBV2,TGTGCCAGCAGTGGACAGGGGGAGACTGAGCAGTTCTTC,CASSGQGETEQFF
TRBJ2-7,TRBD1,many,TRBV12-3/TRBV12-4,TGTGCCAGCAGAGCCGGACAGGGCTCCTACGAGCAGTACTTC,CASRAGQGSYEQYF